The rows below give T cell receptor beta chains drawn from one sample of a study of CD8+CD57+ T cells in acquired aplastic anemia. TCRdb redid the calling of the reads with MiXCR, one entry per CDR3 protein. Of approximately 150,000 distinct CDR3 sequences detected, roughly 48% appear once; the ten largest clones hold approximately 1%. Sequencing used sorted CD4+, CD8+, or CD8+CD57+ T cells (not recorded which) from PBMCs. The receptors originated from a human donor with aplastic anemia. Each CDR3 is given with its conserved first and last residue. D genes are given only for firm matches. Some rows have no size entry. The others give once, few or many, or a class for an expanded clone.

j_call: TRBJ1-1
v_call: TRBV6-5
clone_size: few
d_call: TRBD1
cdr3_aa: CASSYQTGGNTEAFF
cdr3_nt: TGTGCCAGCAGTTACCAGACAGGGGGAAACACTGAAGCTTTCTTT

j_call: TRBJ2-1
v_call: TRBV2
clone_size: many
d_call: TRBD2
cdr3_aa: CASKAGGLYNEQFF
cdr3_nt: TGTGCCAGCAAGGCGGGGGGCCTGTACAATGAGCAGTTCTTC

j_call: TRBJ1-5
v_call: TRBV12-3/TRBV12-4
clone_size: .
d_call: .
cdr3_aa: CASSTVEHGNQPQHF
cdr3_nt: TGTGCCAGCAGTACAGTAGAACACGGCAATCAGCCCCAGCATTTT

j_call: TRBJ2-1
v_call: TRBV10-1
clone_size: few
d_call: .
cdr3_aa: CASSVERDSNERFF
cdr3_nt: TGCGCCAGCAGTGTGGAGCGGGACAGCAATGAGCGGTTCTTC

j_call: TRBJ1-2
v_call: TRBV2
clone_size: .
d_call: .
cdr3_aa: CASSQTDETTNYGYTF
cdr3_nt: TGTGCCAGCAGTCAAACGGACGAAACGACTAACTATGGCTACACCTTC

j_call: TRBJ2-1
v_call: TRBV15
clone_size: many
d_call: .
cdr3_aa: CATSRDQGAEQFF
cdr3_nt: TGTGCCACCAGCAGAGATCAAGGGGCCGAGCAGTTCTTC

j_call: TRBJ2-3
v_call: TRBV5-1
clone_size: many
d_call: .
cdr3_aa: CASRPTGGPTDTQYF
cdr3_nt: TGCGCCAGCAGACCTACGGGGGGCCCTACAGATACGCAGTATTTT

j_call: TRBJ2-2
v_call: TRBV14
clone_size: many
d_call: .
cdr3_aa: CASSLDKGGELFF
cdr3_nt: TGTGCCAGCAGTCTTGACAAGGGCGGGGAGCTGTTTTTT

j_call: TRBJ2-7
v_call: TRBV29-1
clone_size: .
d_call: TRBD1
cdr3_aa: CSGRDRGYEQYF
cdr3_nt: TGCAGCGGACGGGACAGAGGGTACGAGCAGTACTTC

j_call: TRBJ1-2
v_call: TRBV7-9
clone_size: .
d_call: .
cdr3_aa: CASTGGYGYTF
cdr3_nt: TGCGCCAGCACCGGTGGCTATGGCTACACCTTC

j_call: TRBJ2-2
v_call: TRBV4-2
clone_size: .
d_call: TRBD1
cdr3_aa: CASSPRQGGDAGELFF
cdr3_nt: TGTGCCAGCAGCCCGAGACAGGGGGGGGACGCCGGGGAGCTGTTTTTT

j_call: TRBJ2-3
v_call: TRBV4-1
clone_size: .
d_call: TRBD2
cdr3_aa: CASSQDGTSSDTQYF
cdr3_nt: TGCGCCAGCAGCCAAGACGGGACTAGTTCAGATACGCAGTATTTT

j_call: TRBJ2-7
v_call: TRBV18
clone_size: many
d_call: .
cdr3_aa: CASSAQNSYEQYF
cdr3_nt: TGTGCCAGCTCAGCACAGAATTCCTACGAGCAGTACTTC

j_call: TRBJ1-5
v_call: TRBV6-1
clone_size: many
d_call: .
cdr3_aa: CASSAGLREHQPQHF
cdr3_nt: TGTGCCAGCAGTGCGGGACTCAGGGAGCATCAGCCCCAGCATTTT